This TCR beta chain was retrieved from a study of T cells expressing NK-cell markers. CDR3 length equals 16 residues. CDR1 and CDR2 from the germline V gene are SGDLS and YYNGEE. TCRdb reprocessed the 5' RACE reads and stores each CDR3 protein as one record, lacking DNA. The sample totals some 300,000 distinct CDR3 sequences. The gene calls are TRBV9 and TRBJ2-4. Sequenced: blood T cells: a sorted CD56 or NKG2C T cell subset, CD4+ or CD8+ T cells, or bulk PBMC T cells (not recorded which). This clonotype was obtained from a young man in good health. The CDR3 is CASSNQRQAPKNIQYF.